The rows below give T cell receptor beta chains drawn from one sample of a study of regulatory T cells in long-lasting Graves disease. TCRdb called the multiplex PCR reads again in MiXCR, with one record for every CDR3 protein. The sample contains roughly 350,000 distinct CDR3 sequences, around 16% of which appear only once. The data also belong to a second study, concerning T cells in Graves' hyperthyroidism and ophthalmopathy.

The sequencing here drew on peripheral blood mononuclear cells (PBMCs), taken at new diagnosis, from a patient treated with antithyroid drugs. These receptors all come from a woman between 18 and 29 years old with Graves disease. Both conserved end residues are part of each CDR3. The D gene is left open where the match is weak. Some rows have no size entry. The others give once, few or many, or a class for an expanded clone.

>.|TRBJ1-2|TRBV6-1|.
TGTGCCAGCAGCCCAACGAGTTCTGGCTACACCTTC
CASSPTSSGYTF
>.|TRBJ2-3|TRBV24-1|many
TGTGCCACCAGTGATTTGGCGGGGGCTACTAGCACAGATACGCAGTATTTT
CATSDLAGATSTDTQYF
>.|TRBJ2-1|TRBV27|.
TGTGCCAGCAGTTTATCCCCTTCGGGAGATGAGCAGTTCTTC
CASSLSPSGDEQFF
>.|TRBJ1-6|TRBV27|few
TGTGCCAGCACCAATACAGGCCGCGGGTCACCCCTCCACTTT
CASTNTGRGSPLHF
>.|TRBJ2-1|TRBV5-1|many
TGCGCCAGCAGCTTATCCAGGGCGGATGGTGAGCAGTTCTTC
CASSLSRADGEQFF
>.|TRBJ2-1|TRBV6-1|few
TGTGCCAGCAGCCAAGGACCGAGCAATGAGCAGTTCTTC
CASSQGPSNEQFF
>TRBD1|TRBJ1-4|TRBV6-1|few
TGTGCCAGCAAAGGGACAGAAAATGAAAAACTGTTTTTT
CASKGTENEKLFF
>TRBD1|TRBJ2-2|TRBV7-8|many
TGTGCCAGCAGCCCGACCGCCCGGACAGGGAACACCGGGGAGCTGTTTTTT
CASSPTARTGNTGELFF
>.|TRBJ2-1|TRBV5-1|.
TGCGCCAGCAGCTTGACAACTAGCCAGCAGTTCTTC
CASSLTTSQQFF
>TRBD2|TRBJ2-7|TRBV5-1|many
TGCGCCAGCAGCCTAAACTGGGGACTAGGAGACGAGCAGTACTTC
CASSLNWGLGDEQYF
>TRBD2|TRBJ2-3|TRBV7-6|many
TGTGCCAGCAGCTTAGGGTCGGGACTAGCGGGCACAGATACGCAGTATTTT
CASSLGSGLAGTDTQYF
>TRBD1|TRBJ1-3|TRBV30|.
TGTGCCTGGGTCAAGAGGGGGCTCGGAAACACCATATATTTT
CAWVKRGLGNTIYF
>.|TRBJ1-3|TRBV6-5|.
TGTGCCAGCAGTTACTCAAGGGCTAGGGGAGGAAACACCATATATTTT
CASSYSRARGGNTIYF
>.|TRBJ2-2|TRBV2|many
TGTGCCAGCAGTTCCCCAGCGCCGAACACCGGGGAGCTGTTTTTT
CASSSPAPNTGELFF
>.|TRBJ2-3|TRBV6-1|many
TGTGCCAGCAGTAAAGGGGAAGGGGCCACAGATACGCAGTATTTT
CASSKGEGATDTQYF
>TRBD1|TRBJ2-5|TRBV9|many
TGTGCCAGCAGCGTAGGGACAGGGAGGGAGACCCAGTACTTC
CASSVGTGRETQYF
>TRBD1|TRBJ2-1|TRBV10-3|.
TGTGCCATCGGGCCAAGACAGGGGGCTATCAATGAGCAGTTCTTC
CAIGPRQGAINEQFF
>TRBD2|TRBJ2-2|TRBV7-3|many
TGTGCCAGCAGCTTAGCGGGGGGGGACACCGGGGAGCTGTTTTTT
CASSLAGGDTGELFF
>TRBD2|TRBJ2-3|TRBV4-2|many
TGTGCCAGCAGCCAACCCCAGGCGGGAGGGAGCACAGATACGCAGTATTTT
CASSQPQAGGSTDTQYF
>.|TRBJ2-2|TRBV10-3|.
TGTGCCATCAGTGAGAACGGGGCCACCGGGGAGCTGTTTTTT
CAISENGATGELFF
>TRBD1|TRBJ1-1|TRBV29-1|many
TGCAGCGTTGATGAGGGGGCATGGAACACTGAAGCTTTCTTT
CSVDEGAWNTEAFF
>.|TRBJ2-3|TRBV2|few
TGTGCCAGCAGTGAGAGGTTCGGGGGCGGGACAGATACGCAGTATTTT
CASSERFGGGTDTQYF
>.|TRBJ1-6|TRBV11-2|many
TGTGCCAGCAGCTTACTTGGACAGACCAATTCACCCCTCCACTTT
CASSLLGQTNSPLHF
>TRBD2|TRBJ2-4|TRBV30|few
TGTGCCTGGACTCTGGGACTAGCGGGAGGCGGGGGCAAAAACATTCAGTACTTC
CAWTLGLAGGGGKNIQYF
>TRBD1|TRBJ2-4|TRBV18|.
TGTGCCAGCTCAGCAAGGGGACAGGACGGCAAAAACATTCAGTACTTC
CASSARGQDGKNIQYF
>.|TRBJ1-2|TRBV3-1|many
TGTGCCAGCAGTCCCTCCAGACAGAGCTATGGCTACACCTTC
CASSPSRQSYGYTF
>.|TRBJ1-5|TRBV28|many
TGTGCCAGCAGTTTTCGGGTATTAAGGAGCAATCAGCCCCAGCATTTT
CASSFRVLRSNQPQHF
>.|TRBJ2-2|TRBV12-3/TRBV12-4|many
TGTGCCAGCAGTTTAAGGTCCCTCGGCACCAGGTCGAACACCGGGGAGCTGTTTTTT
CASSLRSLGTRSNTGELFF
>TRBD2|TRBJ2-1|TRBV20-1|many
TGCAGTGCTAGAGATATGCTAGCGGGGGGGCCTTTGAATGAGCAGTTCTTC
CSARDMLAGGPLNEQFF
>.|TRBJ1-5|TRBV7-9|many
TGTGCCAGCAGCTTGATCCCGCGGCAGGGCGGCAATCAGCCCCAGCATTTT
CASSLIPRQGGNQPQHF
>.|TRBJ1-1|TRBV3-1|.
TGTACCAGTAGCCATCGAGGAGGGGGTTTTGAAGCTTTCTTT
CTSSHRGGGFEAFF
>.|TRBJ2-2|TRBV27|.
TGTGCCAGCAGTTCCAACACCGAGGAGCTGTTTTTT
CASSSNTEELFF
>.|TRBJ1-5|TRBV7-8|once
TGTGCCAGCAGCTCTCGTTGGGGCACAGTACAGAATCAGCCCCAGCATTTT
CASSSRWGTVQNQPQHF
>.|TRBJ2-7|TRBV6-9|many
TGTGCCAGCAGTTACCTGGGAACCTACGAGCAGTACTTC
CASSYLGTYEQYF
>.|TRBJ1-2|TRBV2|many
TGTGCCAGGTCAACCGGTGGCTACACCTTC
CARSTGGYTF
>.|TRBJ2-7|TRBV28|few
TGTGCCAGCAGCCGTAAGGCGGCTGAGCAGTACTTC
CASSRKAAEQYF
>.|TRBJ1-2|TRBV5-6|few
TGTGCCAGCAGCTTAATAGACTATGGCTACACCTTC
CASSLIDYGYTF
>.|TRBJ1-2|TRBV16|.
TGTGCCAGCAGACGGGACATCAATAACTATGGCTACACCTTC
CASRRDINNYGYTF
>TRBD1|TRBJ1-1|TRBV6-1|.
TGTGCCAGCATTGTACAGGGGGGCACTGAAGCTTTCTTT
CASIVQGGTEAFF
>.|TRBJ1-1|TRBV2|many
TGTGCCAGCAATTGGGCAGGGAACACTGAAGCTTTCTTT
CASNWAGNTEAFF
>TRBD1|TRBJ1-2|TRBV18|many
TGTGCCAGCTCCCTGGGACAGGACCCTGCTAACTATGGCTACACCTTC
CASSLGQDPANYGYTF
>.|TRBJ2-7|TRBV12-3/TRBV12-4|many
TGTGCCAGCAGTTTCCGACAGTACGAGCAGTACTTC
CASSFRQYEQYF
>TRBD1|TRBJ2-7|TRBV4-2|.
TGTGCCAGCAGTCCTACCGGGACAGGGAACAACGAGCAGTACTTC
CASSPTGTGNNEQYF
>.|TRBJ2-3|TRBV5-1|many
TGCGCCAGCAGCTCAACAGGGAAATCCACAGATACGCAGTATTTT
CASSSTGKSTDTQYF
>TRBD2|TRBJ2-3|TRBV7-2|many
TGTGCCAGCACCCTACCTACTAGCGGAACAGATACGCAGTATTTT
CASTLPTSGTDTQYF
>.|TRBJ2-1|TRBV9|.
TGTGCCAGCAGCGTAGCCAGGGGCGGGGATGAGCAGTTCTTC
CASSVARGGDEQFF
>TRBD1|TRBJ1-5|TRBV20-1|many
TGCAGTGCCCTGACAGGGGTGGTCCTGGTTGGTAGCAATCAGCCCCAGCATTTT
CSALTGVVLVGSNQPQHF
>TRBD2|TRBJ2-7|TRBV5-5|many
TGTGCCAGCAGCTTGGTGGGACTAGCCACCTACGAGCAGTACTTC
CASSLVGLATYEQYF
>.|TRBJ2-7|TRBV2|many
TGTGCCAGCAGTACCCGGACAGTCGAGCAGTACTTC
CASSTRTVEQYF